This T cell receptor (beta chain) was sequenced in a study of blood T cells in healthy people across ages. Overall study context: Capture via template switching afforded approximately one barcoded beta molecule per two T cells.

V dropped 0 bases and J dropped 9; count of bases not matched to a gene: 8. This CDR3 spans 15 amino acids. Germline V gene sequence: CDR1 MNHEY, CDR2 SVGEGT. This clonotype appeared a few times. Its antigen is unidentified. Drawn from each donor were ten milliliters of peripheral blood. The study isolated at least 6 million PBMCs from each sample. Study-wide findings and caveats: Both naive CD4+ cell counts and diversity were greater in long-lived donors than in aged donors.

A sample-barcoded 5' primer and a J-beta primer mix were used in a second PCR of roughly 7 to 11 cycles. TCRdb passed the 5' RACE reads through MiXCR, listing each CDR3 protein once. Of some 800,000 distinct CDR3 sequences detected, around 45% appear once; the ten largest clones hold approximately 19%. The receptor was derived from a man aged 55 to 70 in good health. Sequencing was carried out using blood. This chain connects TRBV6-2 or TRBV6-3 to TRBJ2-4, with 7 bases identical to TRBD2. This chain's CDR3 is CASSYSWSSSGIQYF. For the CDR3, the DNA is TGTGCCAGCAGTTACTCGTGGAGCTCTAGCGGCATTCAGTACTTC.